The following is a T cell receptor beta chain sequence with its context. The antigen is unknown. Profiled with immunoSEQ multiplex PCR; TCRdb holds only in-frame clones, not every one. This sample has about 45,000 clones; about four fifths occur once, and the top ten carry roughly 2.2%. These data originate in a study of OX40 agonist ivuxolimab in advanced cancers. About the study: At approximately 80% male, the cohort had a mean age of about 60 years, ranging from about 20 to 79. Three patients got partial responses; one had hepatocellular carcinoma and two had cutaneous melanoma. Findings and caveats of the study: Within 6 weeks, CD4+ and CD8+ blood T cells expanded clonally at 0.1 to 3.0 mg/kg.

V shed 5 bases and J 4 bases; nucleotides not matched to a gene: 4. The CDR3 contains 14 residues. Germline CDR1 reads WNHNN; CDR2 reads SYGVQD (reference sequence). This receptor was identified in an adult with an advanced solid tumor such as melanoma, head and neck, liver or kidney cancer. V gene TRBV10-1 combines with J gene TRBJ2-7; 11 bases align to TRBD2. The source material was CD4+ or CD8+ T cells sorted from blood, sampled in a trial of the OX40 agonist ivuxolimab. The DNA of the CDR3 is TGCGCCAGCAGTACTAGCGGGAGATCTTACGAGCAGTACTTC. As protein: CASSTSGRSYEQYF.